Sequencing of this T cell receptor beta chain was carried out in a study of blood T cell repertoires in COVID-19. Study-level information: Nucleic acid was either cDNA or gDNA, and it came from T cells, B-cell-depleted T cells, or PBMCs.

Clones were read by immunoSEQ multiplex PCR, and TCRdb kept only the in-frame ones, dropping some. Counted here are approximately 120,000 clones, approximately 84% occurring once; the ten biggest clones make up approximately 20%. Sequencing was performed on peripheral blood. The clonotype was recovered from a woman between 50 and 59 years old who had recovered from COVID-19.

Written as DNA, the CDR3 is TGTGCCAGCAGCTCCCCGACTAGCGGGAGGGCTATCGACAATGAGCAGTTCTTC. It is translated as CASSSPTSGRAIDNEQFF. The rearrangement uses TRBV11-3 and TRBJ2-1; TRBD2 aligns across 14 bases. The germline CDR1 and CDR2 sequences are SGHNT and YENEEA. J was trimmed by 5 bases and V by 4 bases; bases with no gene match: 10. The CDR3 has 18 amino acids. The variable domain in full, completed from reference TRBV11-3 and TRBJ2-1, reads EAGVVQSPRYKIIEKKQPVAFWCNPISGHNTLYWYLQNLGQGPELLIRYENEEAVDDSQLPKDRFSAERLKGVDSTLKIQPAELGDSAVYLCASSSPTSGRAIDNEQFFGPGTRLTVL.